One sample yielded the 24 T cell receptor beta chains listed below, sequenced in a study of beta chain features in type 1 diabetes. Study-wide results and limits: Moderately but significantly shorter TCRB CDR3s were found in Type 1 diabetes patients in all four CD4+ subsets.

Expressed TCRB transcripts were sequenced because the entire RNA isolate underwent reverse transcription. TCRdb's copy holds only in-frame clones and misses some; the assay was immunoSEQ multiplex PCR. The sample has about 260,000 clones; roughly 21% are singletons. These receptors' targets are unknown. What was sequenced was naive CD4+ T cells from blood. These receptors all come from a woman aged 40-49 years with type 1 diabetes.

CDR3 DNA sequence: TGTGCCAGCAGCTTAAGACTAGCGGGAGGTCACAATGAGCAGTTCTTC. Its protein is CASSLRLAGGHNEQFF. The genes are TRBV11-2 and TRBJ2-1; 13 bases match TRBD2. J was trimmed by 5 bases and V by 2 bases; bases with no gene match: 3. This CDR3 spans 16 amino acids. CDR1 and CDR2 from the germline V gene are SGHAT and FQNNGV.

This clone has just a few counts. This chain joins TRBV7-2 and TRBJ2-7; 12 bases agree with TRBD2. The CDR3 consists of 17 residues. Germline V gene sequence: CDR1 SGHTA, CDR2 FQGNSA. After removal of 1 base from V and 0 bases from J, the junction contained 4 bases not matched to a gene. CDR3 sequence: CASSLGLAGASSYEQYF. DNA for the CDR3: TGTGCCAGCAGCTTAGGACTAGCGGGAGCCAGCTCCTACGAGCAGTACTTC.

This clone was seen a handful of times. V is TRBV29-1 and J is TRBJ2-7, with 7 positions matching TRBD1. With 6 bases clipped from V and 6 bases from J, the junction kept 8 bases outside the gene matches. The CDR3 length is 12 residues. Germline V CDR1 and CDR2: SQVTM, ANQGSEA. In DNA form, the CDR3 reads TGCAGCGTCCAACAGGGGCCCATCGAGCAGTACTTC. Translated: CSVQQGPIEQYF.

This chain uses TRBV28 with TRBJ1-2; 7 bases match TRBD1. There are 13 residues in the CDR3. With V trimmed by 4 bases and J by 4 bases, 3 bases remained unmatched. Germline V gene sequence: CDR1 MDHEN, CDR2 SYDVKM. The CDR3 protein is CASSSHRGYGYTF. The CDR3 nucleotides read TGTGCCAGCAGTTCCCACAGGGGCTATGGCTACACCTTC.

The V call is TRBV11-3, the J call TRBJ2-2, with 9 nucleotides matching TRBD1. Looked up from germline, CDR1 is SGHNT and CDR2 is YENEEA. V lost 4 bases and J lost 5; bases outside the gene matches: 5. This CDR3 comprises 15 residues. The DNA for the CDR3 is TGTGCCAGCAGCTCCGGGACAGGGTTTACCGGGGAGCTGTTTTTT. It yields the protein CASSSGTGFTGELFF. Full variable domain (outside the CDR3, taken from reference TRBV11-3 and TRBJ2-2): EAGVVQSPRYKIIEKKQPVAFWCNPISGHNTLYWYLQNLGQGPELLIRYENEEAVDDSQLPKDRFSAERLKGVDSTLKIQPAELGDSAVYLCASSSGTGFTGELFFGEGSRLTVL.

CDR3 loop: CASSVGGGGLALNEQFF. The CDR3 coding sequence is TGTGCCAGCAGCGTTGGGGGTGGGGGACTAGCGCTAAATGAGCAGTTCTTC. The rearrangement links TRBV9 to TRBJ2-1; 10 bases fit TRBD2. Germline V gene lookup returns CDR1 SGDLS and CDR2 YYNGEE. Unmatched junction bases numbered 12, after V lost 2 bases and J lost 7 bases. The CDR3 runs 17 residues.

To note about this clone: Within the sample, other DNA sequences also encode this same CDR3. CDR3 amino acids: CASSPGAYEQYF. The CDR3 coding sequence is TGTGCCAGCAGCCCAGGGGCCTACGAGCAGTACTTC. V and J are TRBV7-9 and TRBJ2-7; maybe TRBD1 (6 bases). The V and J ends lost 5 bases and 2 bases respectively, with 7 bases between them. Germline CDR1 is SEHNR and CDR2 is FQNEAQ (reference sequence). The CDR3 runs to 12 residues. Using reference TRBV7-9 and TRBJ2-7 for the parts outside the CDR3, the full variable domain is DTGVSQNPRHKITKRGQNVTFRCDPISEHNRLYWYRQTLGQGPEFLTYFQNEAQLEKSRLLSDRFSAERPKGSFSTLEIQRTEQGDSAMYLCASSPGAYEQYFGPGTRLTVT.

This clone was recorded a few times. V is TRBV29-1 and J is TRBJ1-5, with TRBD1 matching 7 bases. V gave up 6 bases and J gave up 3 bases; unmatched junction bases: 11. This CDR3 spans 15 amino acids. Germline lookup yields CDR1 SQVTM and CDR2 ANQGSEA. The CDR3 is CSVAETTGINQPQHF. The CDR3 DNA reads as TGCAGCGTCGCCGAAACGACAGGGATCAATCAGCCCCAGCATTTT.

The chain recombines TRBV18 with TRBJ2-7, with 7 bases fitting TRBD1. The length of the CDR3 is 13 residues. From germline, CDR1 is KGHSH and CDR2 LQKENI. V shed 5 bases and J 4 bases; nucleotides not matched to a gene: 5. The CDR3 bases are TGTGCCAGCTCATCGGACAGGCAATACGAGCAGTACTTC. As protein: CASSSDRQYEQYF.

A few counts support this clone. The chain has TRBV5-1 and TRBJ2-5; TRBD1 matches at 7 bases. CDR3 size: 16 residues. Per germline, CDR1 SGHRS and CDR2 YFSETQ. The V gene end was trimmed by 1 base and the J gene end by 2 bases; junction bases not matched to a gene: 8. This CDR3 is CASSLRVVGQQETQYF. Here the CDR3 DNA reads TGCGCCAGCAGCTTGAGGGTTGTGGGACAGCAAGAGACCCAGTACTTC.

CDR3 protein: CASSQEIMGGSPLHF. The CDR3 region has the DNA TGCGCCAGCAGCCAAGAGATCATGGGAGGCTCACCCCTCCACTTT. V and J are TRBV4-3 and TRBJ1-6; D gene unclear. This CDR3 spans 15 amino acids. The ends were cut back, 0 bases at V and 10 bases at J, with 13 bases in the middle. CDR1 is LGHNA and CDR2 is YSLEER in the germline V gene.

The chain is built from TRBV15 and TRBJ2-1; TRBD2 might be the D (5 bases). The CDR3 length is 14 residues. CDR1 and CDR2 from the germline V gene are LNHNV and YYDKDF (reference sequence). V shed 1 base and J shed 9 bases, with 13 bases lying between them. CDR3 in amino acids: CATSRVTKGSEQFF. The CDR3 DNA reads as TGTGCCACCAGCAGAGTAACAAAAGGGAGTGAGCAGTTCTTC.

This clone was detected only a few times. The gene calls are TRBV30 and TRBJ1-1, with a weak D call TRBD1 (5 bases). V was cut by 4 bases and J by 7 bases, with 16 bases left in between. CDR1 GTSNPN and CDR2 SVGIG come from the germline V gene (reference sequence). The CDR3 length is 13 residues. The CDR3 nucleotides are TGTGCCTGGACCGGCCCCGGACATTTTGAAGCTTTCTTT. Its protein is CAWTGPGHFEAFF.

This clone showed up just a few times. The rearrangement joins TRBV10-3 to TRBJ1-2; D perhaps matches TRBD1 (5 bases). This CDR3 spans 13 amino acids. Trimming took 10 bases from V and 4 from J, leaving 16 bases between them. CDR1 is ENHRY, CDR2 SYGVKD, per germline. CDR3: CATARGESYGYTF. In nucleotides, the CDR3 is TGTGCCACTGCACGGGGGGAGAGCTATGGCTACACCTTC.

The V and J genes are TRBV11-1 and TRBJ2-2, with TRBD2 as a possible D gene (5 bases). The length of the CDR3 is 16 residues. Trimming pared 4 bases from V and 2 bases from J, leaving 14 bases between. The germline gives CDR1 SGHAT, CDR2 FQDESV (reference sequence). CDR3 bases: TGTGCCAGCAGCTACCTCGCCCGGGGAAACACCGGGGAGCTGTTTTTT. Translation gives CASSYLARGNTGELFF.

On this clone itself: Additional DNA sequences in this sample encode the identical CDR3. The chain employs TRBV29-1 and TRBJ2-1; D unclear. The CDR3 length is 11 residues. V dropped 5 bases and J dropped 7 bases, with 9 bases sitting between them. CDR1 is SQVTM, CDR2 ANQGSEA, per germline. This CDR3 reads CSVLGNNEQFF. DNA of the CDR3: TGCAGCGTTTTGGGCAATAATGAGCAGTTCTTC.

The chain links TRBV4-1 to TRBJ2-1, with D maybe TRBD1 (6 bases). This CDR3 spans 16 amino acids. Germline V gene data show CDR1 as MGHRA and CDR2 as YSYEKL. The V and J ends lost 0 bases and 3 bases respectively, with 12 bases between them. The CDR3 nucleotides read TGCGCCAGCAGCCAAGAACGACAGGTTAGCTACAATGAGCAGTTCTTC. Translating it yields CASSQERQVSYNEQFF.

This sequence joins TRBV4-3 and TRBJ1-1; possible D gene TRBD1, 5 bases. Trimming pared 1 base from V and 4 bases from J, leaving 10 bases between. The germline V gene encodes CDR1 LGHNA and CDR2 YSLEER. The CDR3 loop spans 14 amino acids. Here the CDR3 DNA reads TGCGCCAGCAGCCAAGGGCGGGGGAGCACTGAAGCTTTCTTT. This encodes CASSQGRGSTEAFF.

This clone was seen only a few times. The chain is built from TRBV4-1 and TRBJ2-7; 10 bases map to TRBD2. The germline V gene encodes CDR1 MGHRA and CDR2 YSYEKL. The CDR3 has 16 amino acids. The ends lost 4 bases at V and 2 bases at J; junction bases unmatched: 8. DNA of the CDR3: TGCGCCAGCAGCCTCTACTTAGCGGGGGGTCCCTACGAGCAGTACTTC. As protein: CASSLYLAGGPYEQYF.

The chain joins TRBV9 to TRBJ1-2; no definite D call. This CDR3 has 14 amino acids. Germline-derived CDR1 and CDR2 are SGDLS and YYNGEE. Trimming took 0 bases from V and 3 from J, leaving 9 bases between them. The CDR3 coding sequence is TGTGCCAGCAGCGTAGAGGAGGGCTACTATGGCTACACCTTC. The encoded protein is CASSVEEGYYGYTF.

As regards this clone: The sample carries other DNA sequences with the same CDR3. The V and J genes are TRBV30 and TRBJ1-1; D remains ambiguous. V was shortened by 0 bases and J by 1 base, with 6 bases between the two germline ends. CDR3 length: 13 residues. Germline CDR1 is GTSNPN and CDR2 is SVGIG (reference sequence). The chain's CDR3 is CAWSVRGNTEAFF. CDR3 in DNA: TGTGCCTGGAGTGTGAGAGGGAACACTGAAGCTTTCTTT.

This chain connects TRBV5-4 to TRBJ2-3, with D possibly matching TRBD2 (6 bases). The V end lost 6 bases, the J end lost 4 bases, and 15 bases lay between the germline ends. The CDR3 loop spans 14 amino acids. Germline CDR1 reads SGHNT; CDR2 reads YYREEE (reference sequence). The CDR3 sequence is CASTPHRDSDTQYF. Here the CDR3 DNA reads TGTGCCAGCACCCCCCACCGGGACTCAGATACGCAGTATTTT.

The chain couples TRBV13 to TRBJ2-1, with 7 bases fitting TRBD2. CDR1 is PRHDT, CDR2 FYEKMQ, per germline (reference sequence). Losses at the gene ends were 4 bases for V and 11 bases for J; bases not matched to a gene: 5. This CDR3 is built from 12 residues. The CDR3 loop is CASSSGLPKQFF. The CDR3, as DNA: TGTGCCAGCAGCTCGGGACTACCTAAGCAGTTCTTC. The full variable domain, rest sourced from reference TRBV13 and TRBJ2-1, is AAGVIQSPRHLIKEKRETATLKCYPIPRHDTVYWYQQGPGQDPQFLISFYEKMQSDKGSIPDRFSAQQFSDYHSELNMSSLELGDSALYFCASSSGLPKQFFGPGTRLTVL.

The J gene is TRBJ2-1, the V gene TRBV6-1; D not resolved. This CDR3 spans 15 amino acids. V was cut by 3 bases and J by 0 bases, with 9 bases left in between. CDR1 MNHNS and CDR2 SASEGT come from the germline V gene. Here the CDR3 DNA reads TGTGCCAGCAGTGACAACAGTGACTCCTACAATGAGCAGTTCTTC. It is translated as CASSDNSDSYNEQFF.